This T cell receptor beta chain was found in a study of blood T cell repertoires in COVID-19 (TCRdb year 2020). Study-level background: Samples covering the acute and convalescent phases of COVID-19 were provided by collaborators in the United States, Italy and Spain. Subjects who had been exposed to COVID-19, were actively infected with it, or had recovered from it provided the deeply sampled blood TCRbeta repertoires that made up the dataset. Samples were obtained from the ongoing ImmuneRACE study (first 160 participants) and from about 1,300 subjects provided by 6 global collaborators. Sample metadata almost always included a de-identified subject ID, COVID-19 status, age in years and sex. Where HLA class I and class II types were available, the types were taken from metadata supplied by the sample provider, not from assay-based typing. The repertoires were released in a freely available public database meant as a resource for research on the immune response to SARS-CoV-2. The material from the prospective study consisted of cDNA or gDNA derived from T cells, B-cell-depleted T cells, or PBMCs.

A remark on this clone: Its antigen target is currently unknown. Base qualities were left out, and no much larger clone turns up one base away.

At one collaborating source in Seattle, patients were enrolled during active infection and were followed longitudinally through the course of disease. Each collaborating institution followed its own protocols to collect whole blood in K2EDTA tubes. For TCRbeta analysis, collaborator samples were shipped as frozen whole blood, as isolated PBMCs, or as DNA extracted from either sample type. The immunoSEQ Assay, a bias-controlled multiplex PCR, was used to amplify TCRbeta CDR3 regions from genomic DNA. The original methods were these. The number of nucleated cells in each sample was estimated by amplification of reference gene primers within the assay. To quantify the absolute abundance of each unique TCRbeta CDR3 rearrangement, sequence reads were collapsed and filtered. For each sample, productive Simpson clonality was calculated by taking the square root of Simpson's diversity index across productive rearrangements. The clones in this table, taken by TCRdb from immuneACCESS, are in-frame only. Not every clone is retained; where verified, under half of the shortfall comes from an unresolved V gene, and the cause of the rest is unknown. The DNA gave D and trimming, while V, J and clone size come from that table. This sample has over 75,000 clones in its table, and just over 85% of those were observed once. Roughly 2% of the sample lies in the top ten.

Reading from cysteine to phenylalanine, the CDR3 counts 14 amino acids. The CDR3 DNA has 42 bases and is translated from base 1. V has 0 bases trimmed and J has 6 bases trimmed; junction bases matching no gene number 2. CDR1 is given as SEHNR and CDR2 as FQNEAQ, both from the germline V gene (reference sequence). On the study overall, not on this receptor specifically: Clinical and demographic metadata were provided uncurated, with the amount varying by source and participant.

The source material was peripheral blood. The clonotype comes from a man over 45 with COVID-19, enrolled during active disease. Recombination linked TRBV7-9 to TRBJ1-2; a stretch of 9 junction bases matches TRBD1. The base sequence is TGTGCCAGCAGCTTAGCCGGGACAGGGCATGGCTACACCTTC. Translation gives CASSLAGTGHGYTF.